The T cell receptor beta chain described here comes from a study of CD8+ T cells in alopecia areata. Treatment here: oral pan-JAK inhibitor, 5-10 mg twice daily. Following RNA extraction, reverse transcription yielded cDNA that acted as the sequencing template. Only in-frame clones appear in the TCRdb table, and some are missing; sequencing was by immunoSEQ multiplex PCR. This sample has 130,000 to 150,000 clones; roughly four fifths occur once, and the top ten carry 20% to 25%. Germline CDR1 is SGHDN and CDR2 is FVKESK. Unmatched junction bases numbered 6, after V lost 4 bases and J lost 5 bases. The CDR3 loop spans 16 amino acids.

This clonotype was obtained from a human donor with alopecia areata. V and J are TRBV14 and TRBJ2-3, with 13 positions matching TRBD2. The sample was CD8+ T cells sorted from blood, taken at week 4, from a patient treated with tofacitinib. The CDR3 region is CASSPTSGGVRDTQYF. The CDR3 DNA follows: TGTGCCAGCAGCCCCACTAGCGGGGGGGTAAGAGATACGCAGTATTTT.